A few counts support the clone carrying this T cell receptor (beta chain). Its specificity is unknown. CD8+CD57+ cell expansion, shown by flow cytometry, had occurred in the patients selected for sequencing. This sample stems from a study of CD8+CD57+ T cells in acquired aplastic anemia. The overall study: Sorting CD4+ and CD8+ cells gave DNA averaging approximately 3 ug.

It was genomic DNA that served as the template for profiling TCR beta VDJ and CDR3. One entry per CDR3 protein results from TCRdb running MiXCR on the reads. The table has about 160,000 distinct CDR3 sequences, over 55% seen once. Study-wide results and caveats: It was found that twenty-nine CD8+ CDR3 sequences were shared between patients and controls.

CDR3 length: 17 amino acids. From germline, CDR1 is SGHVS and CDR2 FQNEAQ. Trimming took 5 bases from V and 4 from J; bases not matched to a gene: 17. The receptor was isolated from a human donor with aplastic anemia. This chain links TRBV7-8 with TRBJ2-7, with 7 bases matching TRBD2. The specimen was sorted CD4+, CD8+, or CD8+CD57+ T cells (not recorded which) from PBMCs. DNA of the CDR3: TGTGCCAGCAGCGTCGGGGGGAGTACTAGCGCCAGATACGAGCAGTACTTC. Translated, it gives CASSVGGSTSARYEQYF. The whole variable domain, remainder taken from reference TRBV7-8 and TRBJ2-7, is GAGVSQSPRYKVAKRGQDVALRCDPISGHVSLFWYQQALGQGPEFLTYFQNEAQLDKSGLPSDRFFAERPEGSVSTLKIQRTQQEDSAVYLCASSVGGSTSARYEQYFGPGTRLTVT.